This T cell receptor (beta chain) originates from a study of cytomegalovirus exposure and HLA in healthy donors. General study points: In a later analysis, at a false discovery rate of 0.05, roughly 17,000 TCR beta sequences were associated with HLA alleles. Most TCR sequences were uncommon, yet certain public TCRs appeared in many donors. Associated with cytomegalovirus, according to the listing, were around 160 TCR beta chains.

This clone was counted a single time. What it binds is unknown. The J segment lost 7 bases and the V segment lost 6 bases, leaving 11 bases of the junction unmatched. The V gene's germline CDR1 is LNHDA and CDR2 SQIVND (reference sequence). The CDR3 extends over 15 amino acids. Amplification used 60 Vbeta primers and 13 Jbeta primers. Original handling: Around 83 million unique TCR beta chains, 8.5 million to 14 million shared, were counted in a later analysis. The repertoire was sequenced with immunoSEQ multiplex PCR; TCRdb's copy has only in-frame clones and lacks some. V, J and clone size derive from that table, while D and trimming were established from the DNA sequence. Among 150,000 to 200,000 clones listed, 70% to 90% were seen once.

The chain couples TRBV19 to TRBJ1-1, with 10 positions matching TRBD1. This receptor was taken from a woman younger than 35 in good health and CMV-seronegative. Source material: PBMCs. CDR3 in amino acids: CASRTPGTGVIEAFF. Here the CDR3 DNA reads TGTGCCAGTAGAACACCCGGGACAGGGGTCATTGAAGCTTTCTTT.